Below, 20 T cell receptor beta chains from the same sample are listed, as sequenced in a study of T-cell reconstitution after alpha-beta-depleted transplantation in children. A library of TCRbeta sequences, prepared with unique molecular identifiers, was generated. TCRdb itself ran the PCR reads through MiXCR, one entry per CDR3 protein. The repertoire consists of around 410,000 distinct CDR3 sequences, with approximately 10% occurring once and the leading ten covering approximately 5%. Sequences were derived from PBMCs from the stem cell graft donor, sampled from the stem cell graft. The source of these receptors is a human donor who donated a stem cell graft to a child with acute myeloid leukemia.

The chain has TRBV7-2 and TRBJ2-3; 7 bases line up with TRBD2. J was trimmed by 5 bases and V by 1 base; bases with no gene match: 6. Germline V gene lookup returns CDR1 SGHTA and CDR2 FQGNSA. This CDR3 is 15 amino acids long. CDR3 in DNA: TGTGCCAGCAGCTTAGGCGGGAGTGGTGGAGATACGCAGTATTTT. Translated, it gives CASSLGGSGGDTQYF.

Only a few counts were recorded for this clonotype. The V and J genes are TRBV5-5 and TRBJ1-4; D remains unclear. Germline V gene data show CDR1 as SGHKS and CDR2 as YYEKEE (reference sequence). V lost 0 bases and J lost 7, with 7 bases in between. The CDR3 has 13 amino acids. DNA of the CDR3: TGTGCCAGCAGCTTGGTTGGGTTTGAAAAACTGTTTTTT. Protein product: CASSLVGFEKLFF.

Written as DNA, the CDR3 is TGCGCCAGCAGCCAAGGGGGGGCCACCTACAATCAGCCCCAGCATTTT. Protein: CASSQGGATYNQPQHF. The chain uses TRBV4-1 and TRBJ1-5, with a weak D call TRBD1 (6 bases). The CDR3 has 16 amino acids. V was clipped by 1 base and J by 3 bases, with 13 bases between them. Germline CDR1 reads MGHRA; CDR2 reads YSYEKL.

The chain combines TRBV12-3 or TRBV12-4 with TRBJ2-5, with a weak D call TRBD1 (6 bases). There are 15 residues in the CDR3. Trimming took 5 bases from V and 6 from J, leaving 19 bases between them. The CDR3 DNA sequence: TGTGCCAGCAGTAAATTAATTACAGGGTTCAAGACCCAGTACTTC. Translated, it gives CASSKLITGFKTQYF.

The chain recombines TRBV27 with TRBJ2-1; 9 bases are shared with TRBD2. CDR1 MNHEY and CDR2 SMNVEV come from the germline V gene (reference sequence). There are 16 residues in the CDR3. V trimming: 6 bases; J trimming: 5 bases; junction bases outside the gene matches: 11. The CDR3 protein is CASSVFGGREDNEQFF. The CDR3 nucleotides are TGTGCCAGCAGCGTTTTCGGCGGGAGGGAAGACAATGAGCAGTTCTTC.

This clonotype was detected a few times. The rearrangement links TRBV7-9 to TRBJ2-1; 9 positions agree with TRBD2. The CDR3 is made up of 16 amino acids. V lost 1 base and J lost 1; bases outside the gene matches: 2. Per germline, CDR1 SEHNR and CDR2 FQNEAQ (reference sequence). CDR3 protein: CASSLGLAESYNEQFF. CDR3 coding DNA: TGTGCCAGCAGCTTAGGACTAGCGGAATCCTACAATGAGCAGTTCTTC.

This clonotype was seen more than once but under ten times. The J gene is TRBJ2-2, the V gene TRBV6-5; D is ambiguous. This CDR3 has 14 amino acids. CDR1 MNHEY and CDR2 SVGAGI come from the germline V gene. Trimming cost V 1 base and J 4 bases, with 7 bases left between them. Here the CDR3 reads CASSYFSSTGELFF. The DNA of the CDR3 is TGTGCCAGCAGTTACTTTAGTTCCACCGGGGAGCTGTTTTTT.

The sample holds many counts of this clonotype. The V and J genes are TRBV27 and TRBJ2-2; D unclear. The CDR3 length is 15 residues. V was shortened by 3 bases and J by 5 bases, with 13 bases between the two germline ends. The germline CDR1 and CDR2 sequences are MNHEY and SMNVEV (reference sequence). The CDR3 region has the DNA TGTGCCAGCAGTTTGGATCCGTTCCCGACCGGGGAGCTGTTTTTT. Its translation is CASSLDPFPTGELFF.

The chain employs TRBV25-1 and TRBJ1-4, with D hard to call. V was trimmed by 2 bases and J by 1 base, leaving 8 bases between them. Germline CDR1 is MGHDK and CDR2 is SYGVNS. This CDR3 spans 15 amino acids. This CDR3 is CASSEVRGTNEKLFF. The CDR3 region has the DNA TGTGCCAGCAGTGAAGTTCGGGGAACTAATGAAAAACTGTTTTTT.

V gene TRBV20-1 combines with J gene TRBJ1-2; TRBD1 might be the D (5 bases). The CDR3 is 13 residues long. The germline V gene encodes CDR1 DFQATT and CDR2 SNEGSKA (reference sequence). Trimming stripped 3 bases from V and 7 bases from J, with 15 bases between. The CDR3 is CSASSLGDAGYTF. As DNA, the CDR3 is TGCAGTGCTAGTTCTTTGGGGGATGCTGGCTACACCTTC.

The CDR3 protein is CASSILQGYGETQYF. DNA for the CDR3: TGTGCCAGCAGTATCCTCCAGGGTTACGGGGAGACCCAGTACTTC. J is TRBJ2-5 and V is TRBV7-2, with D possibly TRBD1 on 5 matching bases. In germline, CDR1 is SGHTA, CDR2 FQGNSA. The CDR3 covers 15 residues. The V end lost 6 bases, the J end lost 5 bases, and 19 bases lay between the germline ends.

This clonotype was found a few times. The V gene is TRBV5-4, the J gene TRBJ2-5; 9 bases map to TRBD2. The CDR3 has 15 residues. The germline V gene encodes CDR1 SGHNT and CDR2 YYREEE (reference sequence). V lost 1 base and J lost 1; bases outside the gene matches: 2. The CDR3 DNA is TGTGCCAGCAGCTTGCCTAGCGGGGCCCAAGAGACCCAGTACTTC. Encoded protein: CASSLPSGAQETQYF.

This clonotype was seen repeatedly, ten times or more. V is TRBV13 and J is TRBJ2-2; D might be TRBD1 (6 bases). Germline-derived CDR1 and CDR2 are PRHDT and FYEKMQ (reference sequence). The CDR3 is made up of 13 amino acids. V was shortened by 2 bases and J by 8 bases, with 9 bases between the two germline ends. The CDR3 is CASSLRDIGELFF. CDR3 sequence (DNA): TGTGCCAGCAGCTTAAGGGACATTGGGGAGCTGTTTTTT.

V gene TRBV9 combines with J gene TRBJ1-6, with D unresolved. This CDR3 region has 15 residues. Germline V lookup: CDR1 SGDLS, CDR2 YYNGEE. V dropped 4 bases and J dropped 5 bases, with 13 bases sitting between them. The CDR3 nucleotides are TGTGCCAGCAGCTACGGACGGATTAATAATTCACCCCTCCACTTT. Its translation is CASSYGRINNSPLHF.

As for this clonotype: The germline gene is not matched at one end of the junction; a read error may be the cause. The chain joins TRBV18 to TRBJ2-1; the match to TRBD2 covers 12 bases. The length of the CDR3 is 13 residues. The germline CDR1 and CDR2 sequences are KGHSH and LQKENI. The CDR3 reads CASSRTSGTFRLF. DNA of the CDR3: TGTGCCAGCTCAAGGACTAGCGGGACATTCCGGCTCTTC.

In its sample, this clonotype was seen a few times. The rearrangement joins TRBV6-1 to TRBJ2-3, with D tentatively TRBD1 (6 bases). The CDR3 is 15 amino acids. The V and J ends lost 1 base and 5 bases respectively, with 13 bases between them. Germline V gives CDR1 MNHNS, CDR2 SASEGT. The CDR3 DNA reads TGTGCCAGCAGTGAAGGGGGGCGAAGGGTAGATACGCAGTATTTT. Encoded protein: CASSEGGRRVDTQYF.

The chain joins TRBV5-1 to TRBJ2-3; the match to TRBD2 covers 8 bases. This CDR3 region has 16 residues. The junction had 10 bases not matched to a gene; V was cut back by 3 bases and J by 4 bases. Per the germline V gene, CDR1 is SGHRS and CDR2 is YFSETQ. DNA for the CDR3: TGCGCCAGCAGCTCAACACTAAGCGGGAGAGCAGATACGCAGTATTTT. Amino acids: CASSSTLSGRADTQYF.

The V and J genes are TRBV7-2 and TRBJ2-7; perhaps TRBD1 as D (6 bases). CDR1 and CDR2 (germline): SGHTA, FQGNSA. V was cut by 1 base and J by 4 bases, with 14 bases left in between. The CDR3 is 15 residues long. CDR3 in DNA: TGTGCCAGCAGCTTAGAAGCTGGGGGCGAGTACGAGCAGTACTTC. This encodes CASSLEAGGEYEQYF. The entire variable domain, with the rest obtained from reference TRBV7-2 and TRBJ2-7, is as follows: GAGVSQSPSNKVTEKGKDVELRCDPISGHTALYWYRQSLGQGLEFLIYFQGNSAPDKSGLPSDRFSAERTGGSVSTLTIQRTQQEDSAVYLCASSLEAGGEYEQYFGPGTRLTVT.

This clonotype was observed a handful of times. This chain uses TRBV20-1 with TRBJ2-3; 10 bases are a match to TRBD1. V lost 1 base to trimming and J lost 5 bases; unmatched junction nucleotides: 6. CDR3 size: 15 residues. The germline gives CDR1 DFQATT, CDR2 SNEGSKA (reference sequence). The DNA for the CDR3 is TGCAGTGCTAGAGCCGGGACAGGGGACAGAGATACGCAGTATTTT. Translating it yields CSARAGTGDRDTQYF.

This clonotype was observed a handful of times. This chain uses TRBV7-9 with TRBJ1-6, with 7 nucleotides matching TRBD1. This CDR3 has 14 amino acids. Germline CDR1 is SEHNR and CDR2 is FQNEAQ (reference sequence). The ends lost 1 base at V and 10 bases at J; junction bases unmatched: 4. CDR3 coding DNA: TGTGCCAGCAGCTTAGGAGGGGGCTGGTCACCCCTCCACTTT. Translated: CASSLGGGWSPLHF.